Following are 19 T cell receptor beta chains from one sample sequenced in a study of Ad26.COV2.S vaccination and SARS-CoV-2 variants. The treatment: roughly 19 received Ad26.COV2.S at low or high dose, single or two shots; 5 received placebo; per-sample allocation not given. The study sampled participants on day 63 after the first vaccine or placebo injection. Produced via immunoSEQ multiplex PCR; TCRdb's table is partial and in-frame only. Of fewer than 500,000 clones in the sample, 80% to 95% are singletons; the top ten hold 12%. Sequences were derived from peripheral blood, sampled in a trial of Ad26.COV2.S vaccine versus placebo. The receptors derive from a person between 18 and 59 years old who received the Ad26.COV2.S COVID-19 vaccine or a placebo.

V usage is TRBV4-1 and J usage is TRBJ1-2, with D unresolved. In germline, CDR1 is MGHRA, CDR2 YSYEKL. CDR3 length equals 15 residues. The V end lost 4 bases, the J end lost 4 bases, and 16 bases lay between the germline ends. CDR3 in amino acids: CASSRMRSVTYGYTF. Written as DNA, the CDR3 is TGCGCCAGCAGCCGCATGAGAAGTGTTACCTATGGCTACACCTTC.

The gene calls are TRBV27 and TRBJ2-3; D remains ambiguous. The V end was cut by 1 base, the J end by 6 bases, with 8 bases between. This CDR3 contains 13 residues. Germline-derived CDR1 and CDR2 are MNHEY and SMNVEV (reference sequence). This CDR3 reads CASSLFRLDTQYF. The CDR3 DNA sequence: TGTGCCAGCAGTTTATTCCGATTGGATACGCAGTATTTT.

This rearrangement joins TRBV7-9 to TRBJ2-1, with 8 positions matching TRBD1. Trimming cost V 1 base and J 3 bases; bases outside gene matches: 5. The germline CDR1 and CDR2 sequences are SEHNR and FQNEAQ (reference sequence). This CDR3 region has 16 residues. The CDR3 DNA follows: TGTGCCAGCAGCTTAGTCCCCGGGACAGGCTACAATGAGCAGTTCTTC. This sequence encodes CASSLVPGTGYNEQFF.

The CDR3 DNA sequence: TGTGCCAGCAGCTTGGGTTACTCCCTCCCCACGAGCTACGAGCAGTACTTC. Translated, it gives CASSLGYSLPTSYEQYF. The chain combines TRBV5-6 with TRBJ2-7; no clear D gene. Trimming took 0 bases from V and 3 from J, leaving 19 bases between them. The CDR3 loop spans 17 amino acids. Germline-derived CDR1 and CDR2 are SGHDT and YYEEEE.

The chain combines TRBV7-2 with TRBJ1-2; TRBD1 matches 7 bases. Germline trimming cut 3 bases from V and 4 bases from J; bases unmatched to any gene: 8. The CDR3 is made up of 15 amino acids. CDR1 SGHTA and CDR2 FQGNSA come from the germline V gene. CDR3 protein: CASSFKGDSSYGYTF. CDR3 nucleotide sequence: TGTGCCAGCAGCTTTAAGGGGGACAGCTCCTATGGCTACACCTTC.

In the case of this clone: A much larger clone is a single base away; this may be a read error. The V and J genes are TRBV14 and TRBJ2-7; no firm D call. Trimming shortened V by 3 bases and J by 0 bases, and 0 bases separated the two germline ends. Germline V gene lookup returns CDR1 SGHDN and CDR2 FVKESK. This CDR3 spans 11 amino acids. Here the CDR3 reads CASSHSYEQYF. For the CDR3, the DNA is TGTGCCAGCAGCCACTCCTACGAGCAGTACTTC.

This chain links TRBV6-4 with TRBJ2-7; perhaps D is TRBD1 or TRBD2 (6 bases each). In germline, CDR1 is MRHNA, CDR2 SNTAGT. CDR3 length: 13 amino acids. V lost 4 bases and J lost 4, with 11 bases in between. The CDR3 protein is CASSAGGGYEQYF. As DNA, the CDR3 is TGTGCCAGCAGTGCCGGAGGGGGGTACGAGCAGTACTTC.

The chain uses TRBV10-3 and TRBJ2-7; D possibly corresponds to TRBD2 (7 bases). CDR1 is ENHRY and CDR2 is SYGVKD in the germline V gene. Trimming left V 2 bases short and J 7 bases short, with 15 bases between. CDR3 length: 14 amino acids. CDR3 nucleotides: TGTGCCATCAGTGAGCATCAGGGGAGGGAGGAGCAGTACTTC. Translated, it gives CAISEHQGREEQYF.

V is TRBV10-2 and J is TRBJ2-2; 7 bases line up with TRBD1. This CDR3 is 13 amino acids long. J gave up 6 bases and V 6 bases, and 4 bases lay outside the gene matches. Per the germline V gene, CDR1 is WSHSY and CDR2 is SAAADI. CDR3: CASSLTGAGELFF. The CDR3, as DNA: TGCGCCAGCAGCCTTACAGGGGCCGGGGAGCTGTTTTTT.

This chain connects TRBV19 to TRBJ2-1; 11 bases are a match to TRBD2. This CDR3 is built from 18 residues. Unmatched junction bases numbered 13, after V lost 1 base and J lost 8 bases. Per germline, CDR1 LNHDA and CDR2 SQIVND (reference sequence). CDR3 protein: CASSIGSSGRPLRYEQFF. CDR3 nucleotides: TGTGCCAGTAGTATAGGTTCTAGCGGGAGGCCCCTGCGCTATGAGCAGTTCTTC.

The rearrangement uses TRBV25-1 and TRBJ1-4, with D hard to call. The length of the CDR3 is 12 residues. Germline CDR1 MGHDK, CDR2 SYGVNS. V was pared by 3 bases and J by 5 bases, with 4 bases between. The CDR3 protein is CASSEMNEKLFF. The CDR3 DNA is TGTGCCAGCAGTGAGATGAATGAAAAACTGTTTTTT.

The gene calls are TRBV2 and TRBJ1-2; TRBD1 matches at 8 bases. This CDR3 is 13 amino acids long. J lost 6 bases, V lost 6 bases, and 6 bases had no gene match. CDR1 is SNHLY, CDR2 FYNNEI, per germline. Here the CDR3 DNA reads TGTGCCAGCAGCCGGGACAGGATGGATGGCTACACCTTC. This gives the protein CASSRDRMDGYTF.

The rearrangement uses TRBV25-1 and TRBJ1-1; D not certain. The CDR3 is 14 residues long. CDR1 is MGHDK, CDR2 SYGVNS, per germline. V was cut by 6 bases and J by 5 bases, with 16 bases left in between. The CDR3 here is CASRPTLGMTEAFF. The CDR3 DNA reads TGTGCCAGCAGACCCACCTTGGGGATGACTGAAGCTTTCTTT. The complete variable domain, with remaining parts taken from reference TRBV25-1 and TRBJ1-1, reads EADIYQTPRYLVIGTGKKITLECSQTMGHDKMYWYQQDPGMELHLIHYSYGVNSTEKGDLSSESTVSRIRTEHFPLTLESARPSHTSQYLCASRPTLGMTEAFFGQGTRLTVV.

This rearrangement joins TRBV28 to TRBJ2-2; 7 nucleotides align to TRBD1. The CDR3 loop spans 15 amino acids. The germline V gene encodes CDR1 MDHEN and CDR2 SYDVKM. J was trimmed by 6 bases and V by 5 bases; bases with no gene match: 9. The CDR3 reads CASSVHRGSSGELFF. The CDR3 coding sequence is TGTGCCAGCAGTGTCCACAGGGGTTCGTCCGGGGAGCTGTTTTTT.

The V gene is TRBV7-8, the J gene TRBJ1-1, with D unclear. Germline V gene sequence: CDR1 SGHVS, CDR2 FQNEAQ. This CDR3 has 13 amino acids. Trimming left V 1 base short and J 1 base short, with 4 bases between. CDR3 in amino acids: CASSLVRNTEAFF. CDR3 sequence (DNA): TGTGCCAGCAGCTTAGTTCGGAACACTGAAGCTTTCTTT.

The chain employs TRBV21-1 and TRBJ1-4; the table assigns TRBD1, which was not confirmed against the DNA. TRBV21-1 is marked as a pseudogene. This CDR3 contains 13 residues. The CDR3 region has the DNA TGTGCCAGCAGCAAAGGGCCGTGGGAAAAACTGTTTTTT. As protein: CASSKGPWEKLFF.

The V and J genes are TRBV20-1 and TRBJ2-1; no reliable D call. Germline V lookup: CDR1 DFQATT, CDR2 SNEGSKA (reference sequence). This CDR3 spans 11 amino acids. Deletions cut 3 bases from V and 10 bases from J, with 10 bases between. CDR3 in amino acids: CSARSAVEQFF. The CDR3 DNA follows: TGCAGTGCTAGGAGCGCCGTAGAGCAGTTCTTC.

This chain connects TRBV4-3 to TRBJ1-4; no clear D gene. Germline CDR1 and CDR2: LGHNA and YSLEER. V gave up 0 bases and J gave up 4 bases, with 9 bases separating them. The CDR3 totals 15 residues. The CDR3 here is CASSQERTRNEKLFF. The CDR3 DNA reads as TGCGCCAGCAGCCAAGAAAGGACTCGTAATGAAAAACTGTTTTTT.

The chain carries TRBV10-3 and TRBJ1-2; 9 bases fit TRBD1. This CDR3 has 16 amino acids. Germline trimming cut 3 bases from V and 3 bases from J; bases unmatched to any gene: 8. Germline V gives CDR1 ENHRY, CDR2 SYGVKD. CDR3 loop: CAISDPNRGPDYGYTF. CDR3 in DNA: TGTGCCATCAGTGACCCTAACAGGGGGCCGGACTATGGCTACACCTTC.